What follows is one T cell receptor (beta chain) and its context. Time point meaning: persistent/refractory GD, antithyroid drugs over 5 years with positive TRAb. Preparation of the TCR library used RNA extracted from PBMCs. In this cohort, patients came from an endocrinology department located in Xi'an, China. The data originate from a study of regulatory T cells in long-lasting Graves disease. HTBI primers from iRepertoire and Arm-PCR of CDR3 regions yielded the TCR beta libraries. TCRdb re-derived calls from the multiplex PCR reads in MiXCR, one entry per CDR3 protein. The repertoire holds about 460,000 distinct CDR3 sequences, with 22% as singletons. The CDR3 spans 15 residues. Trimming left V 0 bases short and J 1 base short, with 12 bases between. CDR1 and CDR2 (germline): DFQATT, SNEGSKA (reference sequence).

This receptor was taken from a female donor with Graves disease. The rearrangement uses TRBV20-1 and TRBJ1-1; no firm D call. The material was peripheral blood mononuclear cells (PBMCs), obtained when the disease was refractory, from a patient treated with antithyroid drugs. The CDR3 sequence: CSARDDRRTNTEAFF. In DNA, the CDR3 is TGCAGTGCTAGAGATGATCGCAGAACGAACACTGAAGCTTTCTTT.